The 9 T cell receptor beta chains presented below share a single source sample, sequenced in a study of radiation and T cells in renal cell carcinoma (dated by TCRdb to the early 2020s). The meaning of the sample's time point label: blood 4 weeks post-SBRT, at nephrectomy. The treatment or condition tag for this specimen amounts to: 15 Gy SBRT to primary tumor, nephrectomy 4 weeks later. Library preparation was by the immunoSEQ multiplex PCR assay. TCRdb mirrors the immuneACCESS table, restricted to in-frame sequences. Some clones are absent from its copies; in checked studies, under half trace to an unresolved V gene, and the reason for the others is unknown. The sample table records around 74,000 clones; over 80% of these occur just once. The ten top clones hold about 2.4% of the sample. The input for sequencing was blood, taken from a patient whose treatment included radiotherapy and nephrectomy. All receptors come from a woman aged 60-75 years with renal cell carcinoma.

The J gene is TRBJ1-3, the V gene TRBV5-4; no reliable D call. Trimming took off 5 bases at V and 9 bases at J, with 12 bases between the two ends. This CDR3 region has 12 residues. Germline CDR1 reads SGHNT; CDR2 reads YYREEE (reference sequence). CDR3 amino acids: CASRWYAGTIYF. In nucleotides, the CDR3 is TGTGCCAGCAGGTGGTATGCGGGCACCATATATTTT. Using reference TRBV5-4 and TRBJ1-3 for the parts outside the CDR3, the full variable domain is ETGVTQSPTHLIKTRGQQVTLRCSSQSGHNTVSWYQQALGQGPQFIFQYYREEENGRGNFPPRFSGLQFPNYSSELNVNALELDDSALYLCASRWYAGTIYFGEGSWLTVV.

DNA of the CDR3: TGCGCCAGCAGCTTGGCCTCAGGGAGCGCCGGGGAGCTGTTTTTT. This gives the protein CASSLASGSAGELFF. V is TRBV5-1 and J is TRBJ2-2; D is perhaps TRBD1 or TRBD2 (5 bases each). Germline CDR1 and CDR2: SGHRS and YFSETQ. CDR3 length equals 15 residues. V dropped 0 bases and J dropped 6 bases, with 12 bases sitting between them.

This sequence joins TRBV4-1 and TRBJ1-1; D is uncertain. From germline, CDR1 is MGHRA and CDR2 YSYEKL. The CDR3 loop spans 16 amino acids. The V end lost 0 bases, the J end lost 1 base, and 12 bases lay between the germline ends. As DNA, the CDR3 is TGCGCCAGCAGCCAAGATCGGGCCTGGAAGAACACTGAAGCTTTCTTT. Translated, it gives CASSQDRAWKNTEAFF.

DNA of the CDR3: TGCGCCAGCAGCCGTCTAGTGTTTATAGATACGCAGTATTTT. Its protein product is CASSRLVFIDTQYF. The chain is built from TRBV4-1 and TRBJ2-3; D is undetermined. The germline V and J ends were trimmed by 4 bases and 5 bases, with 13 bases remaining between them. Germline V gene data show CDR1 as MGHRA and CDR2 as YSYEKL. CDR3 size: 14 residues.

The rearrangement joins TRBV19 to TRBJ1-4; no reliable D call. Trimming cost V 1 base and J 5 bases, with 8 bases left between them. The CDR3 runs 14 residues. Germline CDR1 reads LNHDA; CDR2 reads SQIVND (reference sequence). CDR3 amino acids: CASSIGQRNEKLFF. DNA for the CDR3: TGTGCCAGTAGTATAGGGCAGCGGAATGAAAAACTGTTTTTT.

J is TRBJ1-5 and V is TRBV5-5, with D perhaps TRBD1 (5 bases). Trimming cost V 0 bases and J 5 bases, with 9 bases left between them. The CDR3 extends over 14 amino acids. The V gene's germline CDR1 is SGHKS and CDR2 YYEKEE (reference sequence). This CDR3 reads CASSLGAGYQPQHF. The CDR3 DNA reads TGTGCCAGCAGCTTGGGGGCAGGGTATCAGCCCCAGCATTTT.

This chain links TRBV28 with TRBJ2-7; either TRBD1 or TRBD2 may supply D (5 bases each). The CDR3 loop spans 13 amino acids. The germline V gene has CDR1 MDHEN and CDR2 SYDVKM. CDR3 loop: CASEGKISYEQYF. The CDR3 coding sequence is TGTGCGAGCGAGGGGAAAATCTCCTACGAGCAGTACTTC.

The chain uses TRBV27 and TRBJ2-5; 8 positions agree with TRBD1. CDR3 length: 15 amino acids. Unmatched junction bases numbered 7, after V lost 5 bases and J lost 2 bases. In germline, CDR1 is MNHEY, CDR2 SMNVEV (reference sequence). The CDR3: CASSESRDRQETQYF. The DNA for the CDR3 is TGTGCCAGCAGTGAAAGCCGGGACAGGCAAGAGACCCAGTACTTC.

The chain recombines TRBV7-6 with TRBJ1-2; D gene ambiguous. There are 15 residues in the CDR3. Germline V gene sequence: CDR1 SGHVS, CDR2 FNYEAQ. The V end was cut by 5 bases, the J end by 2 bases, with 15 bases between. The CDR3 bases are TGTGCCAGCAGCCCTACGGGCAATCCAAACTATGGCTACACCTTC. Translated, it gives CASSPTGNPNYGYTF.